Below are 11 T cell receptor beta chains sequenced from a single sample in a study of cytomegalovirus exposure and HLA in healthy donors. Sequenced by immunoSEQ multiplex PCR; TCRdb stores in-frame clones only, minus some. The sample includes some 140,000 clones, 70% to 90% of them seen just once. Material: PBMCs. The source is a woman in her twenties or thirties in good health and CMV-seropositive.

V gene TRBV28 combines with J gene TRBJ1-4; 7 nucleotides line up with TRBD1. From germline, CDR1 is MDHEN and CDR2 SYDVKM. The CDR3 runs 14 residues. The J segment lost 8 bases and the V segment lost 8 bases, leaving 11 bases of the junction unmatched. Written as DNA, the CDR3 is TGTGCCAGCTCGTTGACAGGGAGGTGGGAAAAACTGTTTTTT. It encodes CASSLTGRWEKLFF. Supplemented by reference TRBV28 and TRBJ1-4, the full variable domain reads DVKVTQSSRYLVKRTGEKVFLECVQDMDHENMFWYRQDPGLGLRLIYFSYDVKMKEKGDIPEGYSVSREKKERFSLILESASTNQTSMYLCASSLTGRWEKLFFGSGTQLSVL.

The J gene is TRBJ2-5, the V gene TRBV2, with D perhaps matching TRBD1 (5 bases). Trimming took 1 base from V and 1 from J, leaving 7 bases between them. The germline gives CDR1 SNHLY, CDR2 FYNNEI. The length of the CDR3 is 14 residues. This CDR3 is CASSEGQIQETQYF. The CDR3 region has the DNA TGTGCCAGCAGTGAAGGACAGATCCAAGAGACCCAGTACTTC.

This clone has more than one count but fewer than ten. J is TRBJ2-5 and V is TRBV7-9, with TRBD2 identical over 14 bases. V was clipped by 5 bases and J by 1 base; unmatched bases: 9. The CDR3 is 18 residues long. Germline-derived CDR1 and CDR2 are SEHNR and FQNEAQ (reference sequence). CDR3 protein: CASSDPGLAGGSQETQYF. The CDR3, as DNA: TGTGCCAGCAGCGACCCCGGACTAGCGGGGGGCTCCCAAGAGACCCAGTACTTC.

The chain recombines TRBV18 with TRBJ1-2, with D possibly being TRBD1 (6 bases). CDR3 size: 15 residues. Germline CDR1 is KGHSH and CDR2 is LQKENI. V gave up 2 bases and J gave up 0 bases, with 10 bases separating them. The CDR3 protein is CASSPLDRANYGYTF. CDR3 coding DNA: TGTGCCAGCTCACCATTGGACAGAGCTAACTATGGCTACACCTTC.

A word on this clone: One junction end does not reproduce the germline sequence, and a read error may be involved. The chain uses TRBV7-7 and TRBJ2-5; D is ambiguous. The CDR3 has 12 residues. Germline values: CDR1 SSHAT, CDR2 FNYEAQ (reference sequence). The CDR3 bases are TGTGCTAGCAGCGAGGACCAAGAGACCCAGTACTTC. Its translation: CASSEDQETQYF. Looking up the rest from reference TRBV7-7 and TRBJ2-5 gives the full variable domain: GAGVSQSPRYKVTKRGQDVTLRCDPISSHATLYWYQQALGQGPEFLTYFNYEAQPDKSGLPSDRFSAERPEGSISTLTIQRTEQRDSAMYRCASSEDQETQYFGPGTRLLVL.

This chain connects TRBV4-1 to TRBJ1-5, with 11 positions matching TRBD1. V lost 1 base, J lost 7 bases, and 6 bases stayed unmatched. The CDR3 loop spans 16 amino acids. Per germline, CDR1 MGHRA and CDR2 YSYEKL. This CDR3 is CASSQAGTGGDQPQHF. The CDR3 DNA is TGCGCCAGCAGCCAAGCCGGGACAGGGGGGGACCAGCCCCAGCATTTT.

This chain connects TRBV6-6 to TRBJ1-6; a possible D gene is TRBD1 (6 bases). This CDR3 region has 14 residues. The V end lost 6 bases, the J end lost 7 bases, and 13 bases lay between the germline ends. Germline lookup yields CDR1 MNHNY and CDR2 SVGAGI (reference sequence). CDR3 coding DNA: TGTGCCAGCAGGCCACAGGGAGACAATTCACCCCTCCACTTT. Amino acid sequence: CASRPQGDNSPLHF.

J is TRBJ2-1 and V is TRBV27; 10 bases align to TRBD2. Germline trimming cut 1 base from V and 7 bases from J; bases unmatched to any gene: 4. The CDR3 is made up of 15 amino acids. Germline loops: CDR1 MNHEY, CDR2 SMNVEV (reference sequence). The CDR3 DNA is TGTGCCAGCAGTTTATACCTAGCGGGAGTAAATGAGCAGTTCTTC. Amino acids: CASSLYLAGVNEQFF.

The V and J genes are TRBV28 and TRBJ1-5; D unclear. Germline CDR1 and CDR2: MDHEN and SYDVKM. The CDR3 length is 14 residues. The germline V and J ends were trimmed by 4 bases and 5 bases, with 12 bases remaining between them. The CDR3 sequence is CASSSQTRDQPQHF. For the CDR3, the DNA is TGTGCCAGCAGTTCCCAGACAAGAGATCAGCCCCAGCATTTT.

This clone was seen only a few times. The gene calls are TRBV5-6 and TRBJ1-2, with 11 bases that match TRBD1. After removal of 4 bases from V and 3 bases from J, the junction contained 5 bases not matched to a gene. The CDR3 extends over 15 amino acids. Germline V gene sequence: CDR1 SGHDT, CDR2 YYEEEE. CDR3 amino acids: CASSAGQGAHYGYTF. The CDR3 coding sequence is TGTGCCAGCAGCGCCGGACAGGGGGCTCACTATGGCTACACCTTC. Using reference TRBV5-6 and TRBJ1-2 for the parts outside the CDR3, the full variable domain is DAGVTQSPTHLIKTRGQQVTLRCSPKSGHDTVSWYQQALGQGPQFIFQYYEEEERQRGNFPDRFSGHQFPNYSSELNVNALLLGDSALYLCASSAGQGAHYGYTFGSGTRLTVV.

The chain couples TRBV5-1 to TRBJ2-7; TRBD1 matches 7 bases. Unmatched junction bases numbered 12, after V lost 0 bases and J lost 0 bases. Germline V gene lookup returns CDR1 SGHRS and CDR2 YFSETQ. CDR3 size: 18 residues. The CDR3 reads CASSLELTTGTASYEQYF. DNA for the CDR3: TGCGCCAGCAGCTTGGAGCTGACCACCGGGACAGCCTCCTACGAGCAGTACTTC.